This T cell receptor (beta chain) was recorded in a study of blood T cells in healthy people across ages. Study findings and constraints: Diversity was higher, and naive CD4+ cells more numerous, in long-lived donors than in aged donors.

The CDR3 extends over 15 amino acids. With 0 bases removed from V and 1 base from J, the gap between germline ends came to 10 bases. Germline assignment: CDR1 SGHRS and CDR2 YFSETQ. The table lists this clonotype with a count of one. Its matching antigen is unknown. This may come from a read error, since a much larger clone is one base off. Every donor contributed roughly 10 milliliters of peripheral blood by blood draw. Next came a second PCR, run for about 7 to 11 cycles, which used a sample-barcoded 5' primer along with a J-beta primer mix. TCRdb re-called the 5' RACE reads with MiXCR, one entry per CDR3 protein. The table includes 590,000 or so distinct CDR3 sequences, roughly 30% detected once.

The J gene is TRBJ2-5, the V gene TRBV5-1; D gene uncertain. The sequenced material came from blood. This clonotype was sampled from a woman of 80 years or more in good health. The CDR3 nucleotides read TGCGCCAGCAGCTTGGCCGACTGCCTCCAAGAGACCCAGTACTTC. It encodes CASSLADCLQETQYF.